Reported below is one T cell receptor beta chain. The data derive from a study of blood T cell repertoires in COVID-19. Overall study context: Specimens from acute and convalescent COVID-19 originated in the United States, Italy and Spain. T cells, B-cell-depleted T cells, or PBMCs supplied cDNA or gDNA.

Method: immunoSEQ multiplex PCR; TCRdb's copy keeps in-frame clones and lacks some. Among 15,000 to 17,000 clones listed, roughly 79% were seen once. The CDR3 spans 14 residues. Germline V gene sequence: CDR1 SGHTA, CDR2 FQGNSA. V dropped 7 bases and J dropped 4; count of bases not matched to a gene: 8. Material: peripheral blood. This receptor was taken from a man between 65 and 85 years old with active or convalescent COVID-19. This chain uses TRBV7-2 with TRBJ2-7, with 9 positions matching TRBD1. The CDR3 nucleotides read TGTGCCAGCAACAGGGACAGGGAAGGATACGAGCAGTACTTC. Protein: CASNRDREGYEQYF.